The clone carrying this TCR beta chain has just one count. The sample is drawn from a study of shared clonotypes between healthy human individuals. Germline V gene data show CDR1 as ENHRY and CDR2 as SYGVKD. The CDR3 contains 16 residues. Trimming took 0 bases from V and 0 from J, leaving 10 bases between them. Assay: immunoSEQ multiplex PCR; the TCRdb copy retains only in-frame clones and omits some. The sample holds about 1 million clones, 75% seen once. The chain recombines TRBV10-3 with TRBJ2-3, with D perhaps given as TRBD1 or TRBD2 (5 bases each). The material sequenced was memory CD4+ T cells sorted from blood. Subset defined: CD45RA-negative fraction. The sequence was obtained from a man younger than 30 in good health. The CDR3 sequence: CAISESAGASTDTQYF. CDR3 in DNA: TGTGCCATCAGTGAGTCGGCCGGGGCTAGCACAGATACGCAGTATTTT.